This T cell receptor (beta chain) was recorded in a study of T-cell memory formation after mild COVID-19. The 5'RACE method, run with constant-segment primers, produced TCR alpha and TCR beta cDNA libraries (carrying sample barcodes and UMIs). TCRdb re-called the 5' RACE reads through MiXCR, storing one row per CDR3 protein. The sample lists roughly 310,000 distinct CDR3 sequences, roughly 15% occurring once. The CDR3 runs 12 residues. V was cut by 0 bases and J by 6 bases, with 6 bases left in between. Germline CDR1 SGHKS, CDR2 YYEKEE (reference sequence). This clonotype was recorded a few times. The TCR sequence derives from a man younger than 30 who had mild COVID-19 (a few samples of this study predate the infection). Cell type and time point are not known. The chain uses TRBV5-5 and TRBJ1-1; D call uncertain. The sequenced sample consisted of PBMCs or a T cell subset sorted from them (not recorded which). CDR3 loop: CASSLEKAEAFF. Written as DNA, the CDR3 is TGTGCCAGCAGCTTGGAGAAGGCTGAAGCTTTCTTT.